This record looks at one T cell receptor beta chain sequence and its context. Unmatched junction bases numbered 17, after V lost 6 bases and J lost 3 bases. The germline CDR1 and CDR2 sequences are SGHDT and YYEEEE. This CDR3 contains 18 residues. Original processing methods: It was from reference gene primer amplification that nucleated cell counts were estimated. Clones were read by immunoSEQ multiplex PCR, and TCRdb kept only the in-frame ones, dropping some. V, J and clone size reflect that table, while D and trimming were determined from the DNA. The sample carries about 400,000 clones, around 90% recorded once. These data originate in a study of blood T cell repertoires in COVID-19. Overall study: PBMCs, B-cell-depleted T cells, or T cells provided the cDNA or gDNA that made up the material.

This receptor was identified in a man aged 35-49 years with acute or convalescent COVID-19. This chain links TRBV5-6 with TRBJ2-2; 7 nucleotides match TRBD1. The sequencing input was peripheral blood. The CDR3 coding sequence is TGTGCCAGCAAAACAGGGACAGCCCACGATACGTACACCGGGGAGCTGTTTTTT. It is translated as CASKTGTAHDTYTGELFF.